This is a list of T cell receptor beta chains from one sample in a study of shared clonotypes between healthy human individuals. Assay: immunoSEQ multiplex PCR; the TCRdb copy retains only in-frame clones and omits some. The sample consists of some 1.5 million clones, around 97% of them appearing once. Specimen: naive CD4+ T cells sorted from blood. Source of these receptors: a man aged 25-45 years in good health. Each CDR3 is given with its conserved first and last residue. The D gene is left open where the match is weak. The size field is filled for only some rows; it gives once, few, many or a size class.

TRBJ2-3 TRBV6-1 . . TGTGCCAGCAGTGAAGCGCACAGGTGGGCAGATACGCAGTATTTT CASSEAHRWADTQYF
TRBJ2-2 TRBV4-1 . . TGCGCCAGCAGCTTACAAGCATCAGCCGGGGAGCTGTTTTTT CASSLQASAGELFF
TRBJ2-5 TRBV29-1 . TRBD1 TGCAGCGTTGAAGTCGTCAGGGGGCGAGGGGAGACCCAGTACTTC CSVEVVRGRGETQYF
TRBJ2-1 TRBV7-2 . . TGTGCCAGCAGCCCTCGGGGGACCAATGAGCAGTTCTTC CASSPRGTNEQFF
TRBJ1-5 TRBV28 . . TGTGCCAGCAGTTCCCCCGACATTAGCAATCAGCCCCAGCATTTT CASSSPDISNQPQHF
TRBJ2-1 TRBV11-3 . TRBD2 TGTGCCAGCAGCTGGGGACTAGATGAGAACAATGAGCAGTTCTTC CASSWGLDENNEQFF
TRBJ1-2 TRBV5-1 . . TGCGCCAGCAGCTTGGATACAGGGCAGGGCTACACCTTC CASSLDTGQGYTF
TRBJ2-5 TRBV27 . . TGTGCCAGCAGCCGTTGGACGGGATCGAGACAAGAGACCCAGTACTTC CASSRWTGSRQETQYF
TRBJ2-6 TRBV28 . . TGTGCCAGCAGTTCGACTGGGGCCAACGTCCTGACTTTC CASSSTGANVLTF
TRBJ2-3 TRBV4-1 . TRBD2 TGCGCCAGCAAAGGGACTAGCGGGGGTTGGATAGGGCAGTATTTT CASKGTSGGWIGQYF
TRBJ2-1 TRBV5-1 once TRBD1 TGCGCCAGCAGCTTCAGACAGGGAACAGGGGGAAATGAGCAGTTCTTC CASSFRQGTGGNEQFF
TRBJ1-4 TRBV5-4 . . TGTGCCAGCAGCTTTTTACCTCAGGAAAAACTGTTTTTT CASSFLPQEKLFF
TRBJ2-7 TRBV5-4 . . TGTGCCAGCAGCTTGGAAGTGGTTAGCTCCTACGAGCAGTACTTC CASSLEVVSSYEQYF
TRBJ1-2 TRBV29-1 . TRBD1 TGCAGCGTTGAAGATCCAGGGGGCTATGGCTACACCTTC CSVEDPGGYGYTF
TRBJ2-5 TRBV10-3 . TRBD2 TGTGCCATCAGTGAACTAGCGGGGGGAGAGACCCAGTACTTC CAISELAGGETQYF